The 15 T cell receptor beta chains below all came from one sample that was sequenced in a study of cytomegalovirus exposure and HLA in healthy donors. PCR amplification relied on 60 Vbeta primers (plus 13 Jbeta primers). Assay used: immunoSEQ multiplex PCR; TCRdb lists only in-frame clones, some missing. The sample lists under 200,000 clones; roughly 70% were seen once. What was sequenced was PBMCs. These receptor sequences come from a woman aged 25 to 45 in good health and CMV-seronegative.

V gene TRBV7-8 combines with J gene TRBJ1-4; D is unclear. This CDR3 has 12 residues. Germline V gives CDR1 SGHVS, CDR2 FQNEAQ. V was clipped by 4 bases and J by 8 bases, with 8 bases between them. This CDR3 is CASSSLAEKLFF. CDR3 nucleotide sequence: TGTGCCAGCAGCTCCCTCGCGGAAAAACTGTTTTTT.

The chain recombines TRBV5-1 with TRBJ2-3; D is possibly TRBD1 (6 bases). CDR1 SGHRS and CDR2 YFSETQ come from the germline V gene. V was cut by 4 bases and J by 1 base, with 10 bases left in between. This CDR3 has 14 residues. Written as DNA, the CDR3 is TGCGCCAGCAGCCCTTGGACAGGCACAGATACGCAGTATTTT. As protein: CASSPWTGTDTQYF.

The V and J genes are TRBV4-1 and TRBJ2-1, with 11 positions matching TRBD2. Germline lookup yields CDR1 MGHRA and CDR2 YSYEKL. This CDR3 comprises 16 residues. V lost 3 bases and J lost 4; bases outside the gene matches: 5. CDR3 sequence reads: CASSQDTSGGYNEQFF. The CDR3 DNA reads as TGCGCCAGCAGCCAGGATACTAGCGGGGGATACAATGAGCAGTTCTTC.

The chain couples TRBV4-3 to TRBJ2-5, with D possibly matching TRBD2 (5 bases). V lost 1 base to trimming and J lost 4 bases, with 22 bases between them. Germline assignment: CDR1 LGHNA and CDR2 YSLEER. CDR3 length equals 18 residues. CDR3 amino acids: CASSQVGGDYRLRETQYF. The CDR3 region has the DNA TGCGCCAGCAGCCAAGTCGGAGGCGACTACCGACTCCGAGAGACCCAGTACTTC.

The genes are TRBV30 and TRBJ2-5, with 11 bases matching TRBD2. Germline V gives CDR1 GTSNPN, CDR2 SVGIG (reference sequence). The CDR3 contains 13 residues. The V gene end was trimmed by 2 bases and the J gene end by 5 bases; junction bases not matched to a gene: 1. CDR3 in amino acids: CAWSLAGGETQYF. The CDR3 DNA reads TGTGCCTGGAGTCTAGCGGGAGGTGAGACCCAGTACTTC.

V gene TRBV9 combines with J gene TRBJ2-1; D call uncertain. The germline CDR1 and CDR2 sequences are SGDLS and YYNGEE. The CDR3 covers 11 residues. Trimming left V 3 bases short and J 9 bases short, with 7 bases between. DNA of the CDR3: TGTGCCAGCAGCGGGTACGGTGAGCAGTTCTTC. This gives the protein CASSGYGEQFF.

This chain uses TRBV27 with TRBJ2-5, with D unclear. CDR1 MNHEY and CDR2 SMNVEV come from the germline V gene (reference sequence). The CDR3 totals 14 residues. Trimming stripped 5 bases from V and 7 bases from J, with 17 bases between. The CDR3 here is CASSPFTVTGTQYF. CDR3 sequence (DNA): TGTGCCAGCAGTCCCTTTACTGTGACGGGGACCCAGTACTTC.

This clone was observed at least ten times. The gene calls are TRBV29-1 and TRBJ1-2, with 10 positions matching TRBD1. Germline V CDR1 and CDR2: SQVTM, ANQGSEA. The CDR3 loop spans 15 amino acids. V lost 0 bases, J lost 4 bases, and 5 bases stayed unmatched. In DNA, the CDR3 is TGCAGCGTTGAAGAGCCGGGACAGGGGACCTATGGCTACACCTTC. Its protein product is CSVEEPGQGTYGYTF.

The CDR3 bases are TGCGCCAGCAGCCAAGCCCTCGGGGGAACAGGGGAATTATACGAGCAGTACTTC. Protein: CASSQALGGTGELYEQYF. This chain links TRBV4-3 with TRBJ2-7, with a weak D call TRBD1 (7 bases). Trimming left V 1 base short and J 4 bases short, with 23 bases between. The CDR3 has 18 residues. Per germline, CDR1 LGHNA and CDR2 YSLEER.

This clone was seen just once. V is TRBV7-2 and J is TRBJ2-7; D may be TRBD2 (5 bases). Germline assignment: CDR1 SGHTA and CDR2 FQGNSA. V shed 1 base and J shed 0 bases, with 10 bases lying between them. This CDR3 region has 15 residues. The CDR3 is CASSLGTLSSYEQYF. DNA of the CDR3: TGTGCCAGCAGCTTAGGGACTTTAAGCTCCTACGAGCAGTACTTC.

DNA of the CDR3: TGTGCCAGTTCCCTGGGGGCCGTGGATACCGGGGAGCTGTTTTTT. Translated: CASSLGAVDTGELFF. The J gene is TRBJ2-2, the V gene TRBV27, with D possibly matching TRBD1 (6 bases). V lost 9 bases and J 5 bases, leaving 19 bases between the germline ends. Germline CDR1 is MNHEY and CDR2 is SMNVEV (reference sequence). CDR3 length equals 15 residues.

The chain carries TRBV29-1 and TRBJ2-7, with 8 bases identical to TRBD1. From germline, CDR1 is SQVTM and CDR2 ANQGSEA. The CDR3 totals 12 residues. The ends lost 6 bases at V and 5 bases at J; junction bases unmatched: 6. As DNA, the CDR3 is TGCAGCGTAGGACAGGGAAGGAACGAGCAGTACTTC. This gives the protein CSVGQGRNEQYF.

This chain joins TRBV18 and TRBJ2-6; TRBD1 matches at 8 bases. CDR1 and CDR2 from the germline V gene are KGHSH and LQKENI. V gave up 4 bases and J gave up 2 bases; unmatched junction bases: 4. This CDR3 contains 16 residues. The CDR3 region is CASSQLQGAGANVLTF. In DNA, the CDR3 is TGTGCCAGCTCACAACTACAGGGGGCTGGGGCCAACGTCCTGACTTTC.

This clone has more than one count but fewer than ten. Here the CDR3 reads CASSLRDRGLNTEAFF. The CDR3 DNA reads TGTGCCAGCAGCTTACGGGACAGGGGATTGAACACTGAAGCTTTCTTT. The chain employs TRBV7-2 and TRBJ1-1; 10 bases are shared with TRBD1. Germline V gives CDR1 SGHTA, CDR2 FQGNSA. This CDR3 is 16 amino acids long. Germline trimming cut 2 bases from V and 0 bases from J; bases unmatched to any gene: 3.

This rearrangement joins TRBV18 to TRBJ2-1, with 13 bases lining up with TRBD2. The CDR3 loop spans 17 amino acids. Unmatched junction bases numbered 2, after V lost 3 bases and J lost 0 bases. Per the germline V gene, CDR1 is KGHSH and CDR2 is LQKENI. The CDR3 DNA follows: TGTGCCAGCTCACCCAGGACTAGCGGGAGCTCCTACAATGAGCAGTTCTTC. This codes for CASSPRTSGSSYNEQFF.